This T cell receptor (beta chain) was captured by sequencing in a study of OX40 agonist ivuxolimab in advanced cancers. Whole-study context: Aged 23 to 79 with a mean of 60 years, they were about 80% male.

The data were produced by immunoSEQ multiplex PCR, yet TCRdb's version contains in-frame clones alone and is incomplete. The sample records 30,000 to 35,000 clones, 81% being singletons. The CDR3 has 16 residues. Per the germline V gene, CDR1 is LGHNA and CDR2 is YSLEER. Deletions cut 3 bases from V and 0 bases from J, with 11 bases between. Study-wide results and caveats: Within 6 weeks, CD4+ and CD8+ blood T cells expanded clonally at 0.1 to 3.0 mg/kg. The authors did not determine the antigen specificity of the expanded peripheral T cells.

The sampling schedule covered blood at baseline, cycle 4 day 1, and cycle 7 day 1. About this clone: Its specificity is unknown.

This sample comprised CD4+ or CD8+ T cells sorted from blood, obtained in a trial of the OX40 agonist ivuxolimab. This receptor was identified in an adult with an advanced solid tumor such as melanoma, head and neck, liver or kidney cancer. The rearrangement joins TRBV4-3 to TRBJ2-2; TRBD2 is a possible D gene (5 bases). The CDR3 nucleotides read TGCGCCAGCAGCCAGGCCTCCGGGGCGAACACCGGGGAGCTGTTTTTT. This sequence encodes CASSQASGANTGELFF.